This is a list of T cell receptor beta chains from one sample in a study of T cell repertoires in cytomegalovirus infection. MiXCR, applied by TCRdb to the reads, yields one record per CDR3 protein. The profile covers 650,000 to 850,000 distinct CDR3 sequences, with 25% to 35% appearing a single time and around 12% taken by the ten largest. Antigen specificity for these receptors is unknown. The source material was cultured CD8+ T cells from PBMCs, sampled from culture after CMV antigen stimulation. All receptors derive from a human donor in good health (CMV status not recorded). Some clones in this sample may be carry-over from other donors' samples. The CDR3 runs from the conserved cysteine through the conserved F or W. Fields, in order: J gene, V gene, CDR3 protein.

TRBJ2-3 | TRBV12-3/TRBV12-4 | CASSLEGTGEVDTQYF
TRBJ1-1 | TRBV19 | CASSANRGKNTEAFF
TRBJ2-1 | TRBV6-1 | CASNRGDTSSYNEQFF
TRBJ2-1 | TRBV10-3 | CAISPTGEAYNEQFF
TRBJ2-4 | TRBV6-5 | CASSYGGQGNIQYF
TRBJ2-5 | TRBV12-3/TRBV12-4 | CASSGGLAGYETQYF
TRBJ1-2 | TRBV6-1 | CASSTDGTGLSNYGYTF
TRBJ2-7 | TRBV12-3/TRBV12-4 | CASSPPDGVDYEQYF
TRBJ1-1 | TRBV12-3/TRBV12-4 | CASLRGVVMNTEAFF
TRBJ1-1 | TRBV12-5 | CASGLVMGEAFF
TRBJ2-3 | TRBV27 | CASSLRLAGALISSTDTQYF
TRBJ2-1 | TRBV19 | CASTPLRLGNNEQFF
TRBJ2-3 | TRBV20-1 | CSASLPGTITDTQYF
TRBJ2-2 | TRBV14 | CASSQGGRGWLRSGELFF
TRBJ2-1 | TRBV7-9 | CASSLAKGARNEQFF
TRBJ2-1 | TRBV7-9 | CASSPAGTGSSYNEQFF
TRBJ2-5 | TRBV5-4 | CAFLPGPEERETQYF
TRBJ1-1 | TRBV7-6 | CASSLPPPGNTEAFF
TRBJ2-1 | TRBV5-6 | CASSLAASGGVVDEQFF
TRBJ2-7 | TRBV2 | CAVSLSSYEQYF
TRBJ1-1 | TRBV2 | CASVDRGRGTEAFF
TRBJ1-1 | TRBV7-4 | CASSLLGRATSNTEAFF
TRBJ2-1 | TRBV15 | CATSRGTSRLHNEQFF
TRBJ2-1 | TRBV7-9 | CASSSLPVAQFF
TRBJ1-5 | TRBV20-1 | CSAPARDNQPQHF
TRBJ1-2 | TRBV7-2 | CPSSIGSQGNYGYTF
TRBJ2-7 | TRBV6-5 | CASSYSILDYYEQYF
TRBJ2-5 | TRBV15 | CATSILRDRGRLDF
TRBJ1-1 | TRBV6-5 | CASSYRASTEAFF
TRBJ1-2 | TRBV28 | CASTYRGSGRGYTF
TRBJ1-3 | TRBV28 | CASSFGYRDRATGNTIYF
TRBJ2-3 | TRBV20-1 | CSASPRDSAADTQYF
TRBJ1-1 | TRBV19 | CASSEVSEGTEAFF
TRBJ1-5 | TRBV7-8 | CASSSSPGQGNQPQHF
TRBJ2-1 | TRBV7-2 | CASSLHLSGTLSYNEQFF
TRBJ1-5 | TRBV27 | CASSLLVNQPQHF
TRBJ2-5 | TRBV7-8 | CASSGWGETQYF
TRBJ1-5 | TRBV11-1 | CASSLREGRDYSNQPQHF
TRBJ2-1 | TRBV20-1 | CSVQGGNEQFF
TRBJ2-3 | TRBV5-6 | CASSLGSYSDTQYF
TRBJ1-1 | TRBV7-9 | CASRPAGWTEAFF
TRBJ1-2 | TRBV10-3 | CAISDTNGYGYTF
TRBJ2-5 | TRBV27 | CASSFFFSSQETQYF
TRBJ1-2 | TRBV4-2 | CASSRELNLRGDALETF
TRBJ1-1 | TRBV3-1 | CASSQLPDGQGRRTEAFF
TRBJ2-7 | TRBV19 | CASSAYRGEAYEQYF
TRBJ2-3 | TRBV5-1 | CASSLSRGVGDTQYF
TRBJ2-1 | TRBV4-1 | CASSTFSGTYNEQFF
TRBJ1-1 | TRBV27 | CASSSRGGVTEAFF
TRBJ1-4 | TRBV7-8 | CASSLFQGRPEKLFF
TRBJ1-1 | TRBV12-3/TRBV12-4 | CASSLSHERAEAFF
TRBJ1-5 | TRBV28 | CASSFPGADQPQHF
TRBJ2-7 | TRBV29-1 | CSVEETETYEQYF
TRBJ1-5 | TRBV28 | CASRTNREQLGQPQHF
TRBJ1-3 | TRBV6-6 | CASSYSPPEQSSGNTIYF